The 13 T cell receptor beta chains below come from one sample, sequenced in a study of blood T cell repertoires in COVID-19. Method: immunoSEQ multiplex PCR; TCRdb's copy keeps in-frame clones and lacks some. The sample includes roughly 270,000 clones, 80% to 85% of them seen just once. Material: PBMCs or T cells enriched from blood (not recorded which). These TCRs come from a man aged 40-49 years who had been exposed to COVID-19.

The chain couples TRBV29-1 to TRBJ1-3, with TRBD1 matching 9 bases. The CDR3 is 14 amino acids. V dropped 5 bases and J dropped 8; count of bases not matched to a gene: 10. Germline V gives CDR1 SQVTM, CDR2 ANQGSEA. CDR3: CSVQTGQGMDTIYF. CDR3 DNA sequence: TGCAGCGTTCAGACGGGACAGGGCATGGACACCATATATTTT.

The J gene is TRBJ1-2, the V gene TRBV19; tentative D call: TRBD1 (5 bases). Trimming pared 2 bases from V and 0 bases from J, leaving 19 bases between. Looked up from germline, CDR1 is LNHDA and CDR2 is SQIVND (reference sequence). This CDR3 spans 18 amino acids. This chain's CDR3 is CASSIPRGRDPANYGYTF. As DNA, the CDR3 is TGTGCCAGTAGTATACCGCGGGGCAGGGACCCCGCTAACTATGGCTACACCTTC.

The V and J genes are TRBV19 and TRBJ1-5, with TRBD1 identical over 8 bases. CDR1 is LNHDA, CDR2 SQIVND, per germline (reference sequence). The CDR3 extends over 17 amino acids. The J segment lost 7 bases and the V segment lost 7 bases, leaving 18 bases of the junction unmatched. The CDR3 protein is CASTFKNRAGGVQPQHF. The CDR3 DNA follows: TGTGCCAGTACTTTCAAAAACAGAGCAGGGGGCGTACAGCCCCAGCATTTT.

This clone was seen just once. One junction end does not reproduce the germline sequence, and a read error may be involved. CDR3: CASSPTGTSSLGDF. The DNA for the CDR3 is TGCGCCAGCAGCCCCACCGGGACTAGCAGCCTCGGAGACTTC. V gene TRBV4-1 combines with J gene TRBJ2-7; 9 positions match TRBD2. Germline V gives CDR1 MGHRA, CDR2 YSYEKL. The CDR3 is made up of 14 amino acids.

The CDR3 spells CASSPGQFQETQYF. The CDR3, as DNA: TGCGCCAGCAGCCCGGGACAGTTTCAAGAGACCCAGTACTTC. The chain carries TRBV5-1 and TRBJ2-5, with 7 bases identical to TRBD1. Unmatched junction bases numbered 5, after V lost 4 bases and J lost 2 bases. Germline CDR1 and CDR2: SGHRS and YFSETQ. This CDR3 has 14 residues.

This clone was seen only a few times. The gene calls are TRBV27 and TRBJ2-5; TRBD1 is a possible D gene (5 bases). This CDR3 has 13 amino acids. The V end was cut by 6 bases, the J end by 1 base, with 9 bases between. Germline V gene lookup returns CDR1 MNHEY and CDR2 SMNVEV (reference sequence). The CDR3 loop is CASSRVGQETQYF. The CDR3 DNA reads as TGTGCCAGCAGCAGGGTAGGCCAAGAGACCCAGTACTTC.

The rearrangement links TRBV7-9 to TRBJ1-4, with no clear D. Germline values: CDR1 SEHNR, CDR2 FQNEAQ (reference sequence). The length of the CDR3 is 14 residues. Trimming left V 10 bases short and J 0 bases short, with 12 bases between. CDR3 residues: CATQVGATNEKLFF. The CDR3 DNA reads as TGTGCCACCCAAGTCGGTGCAACTAATGAAAAACTGTTTTTT.

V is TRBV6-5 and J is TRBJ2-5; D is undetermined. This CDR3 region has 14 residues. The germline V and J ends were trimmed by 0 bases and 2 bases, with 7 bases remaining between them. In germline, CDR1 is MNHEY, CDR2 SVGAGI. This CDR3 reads CASSYSQIQETQYF. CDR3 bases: TGTGCCAGCAGTTACTCGCAGATACAAGAGACCCAGTACTTC.

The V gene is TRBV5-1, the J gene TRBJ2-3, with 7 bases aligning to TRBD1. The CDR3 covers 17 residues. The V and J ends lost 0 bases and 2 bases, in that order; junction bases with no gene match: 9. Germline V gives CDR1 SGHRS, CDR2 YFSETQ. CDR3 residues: CASSLGRTGRPTDTQYF. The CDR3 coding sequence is TGCGCCAGCAGCTTGGGAAGGACAGGACGACCCACAGATACGCAGTATTTT.

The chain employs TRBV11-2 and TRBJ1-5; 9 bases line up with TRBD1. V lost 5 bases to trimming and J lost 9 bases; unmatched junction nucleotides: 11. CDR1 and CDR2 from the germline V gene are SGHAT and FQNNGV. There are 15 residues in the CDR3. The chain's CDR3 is CASSRDRGGGRPQHF. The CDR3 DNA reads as TGTGCCAGCAGCCGCGACAGGGGGGGAGGGAGGCCCCAGCATTTT.

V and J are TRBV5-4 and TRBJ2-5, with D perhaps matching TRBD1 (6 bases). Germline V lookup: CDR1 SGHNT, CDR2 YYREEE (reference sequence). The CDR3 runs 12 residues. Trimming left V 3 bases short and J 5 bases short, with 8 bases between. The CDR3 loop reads CASSWGRETQYF. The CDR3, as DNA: TGTGCCAGCAGCTGGGGGCGTGAGACCCAGTACTTC.

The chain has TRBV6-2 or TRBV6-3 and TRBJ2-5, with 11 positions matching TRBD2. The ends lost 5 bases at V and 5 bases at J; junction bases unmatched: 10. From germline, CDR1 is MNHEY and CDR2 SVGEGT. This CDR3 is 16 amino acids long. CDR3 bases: TGTGCCAGCAGTCGCATCCTAGCGGGAGGTAGCGAGACCCAGTACTTC. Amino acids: CASSRILAGGSETQYF.

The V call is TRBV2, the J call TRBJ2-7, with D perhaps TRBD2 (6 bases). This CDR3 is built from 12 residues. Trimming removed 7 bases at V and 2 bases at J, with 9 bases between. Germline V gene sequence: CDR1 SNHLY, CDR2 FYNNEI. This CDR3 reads CASKEGPYEQYF. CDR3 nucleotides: TGTGCCAGCAAGGAGGGGCCCTACGAGCAGTACTTC.